This paragraph reports one TCR beta chain. Its antigen is not known. Only CD45RO-negative cells positively selected for CCR7 counted as naive CD8 cells, so terminally differentiated effector memory CD45RA+ cells were excluded. Assay execution took place at the deep level. TCRdb's table, derived via immunoSEQ multiplex PCR, lists solely in-frame clones and lacks some. Of under 700,000 clones in the sample, about 95% were seen once. The data are from a study of shared clonotypes between healthy human individuals. Across the study: There were three CD4 naive, three CD4 memory, two CD8 naive and one CD8 memory plates per donor.

The V and J ends lost 3 bases and 6 bases respectively, with 12 bases between them. The CDR3 is made up of 14 amino acids. CDR1 and CDR2 from the germline V gene are SGHAT and FQNNGV. General study points: The study generally estimated greater richness for naive than memory subsets.

The TCR was taken from a young woman in good health. This chain connects TRBV11-2 to TRBJ2-1; unclear D gene. Material for sequencing was naive CD8+ T cells sorted from blood. CDR3 sequence: CASSFSATFNEQFF. The CDR3 DNA is TGTGCCAGCAGCTTTTCGGCCACGTTCAATGAGCAGTTCTTC.